Many counts were recorded for the clone carrying this T cell receptor beta chain. Its antigen is currently unknown. Time point specified: patch test 2, 6 weeks after DPC sensitization. Treatment of the sample: therapeutic diphenylcyclopropenone sensitization with weekly scalp DPC. Samples of blood were obtained prior to the application of each patch test. Donation of samples came from alopecia patients who were 18 to 70 years old and suitable for DPC. This entry belongs to a study of human T cells and chemical hapten exposure. Study at large: Doses of diphenylcyclopropenone went to the patients' scalps weekly throughout the approximately 22-week study. Study-wide results and limits: It was expanded TCRs that formed significantly more large CDR3 similarity clusters than controls did.

TCRdb used MiXCR to reprocess the RACE reads, holding one entry per CDR3 protein. The sample has about 350,000 distinct CDR3 sequences, about 6% seen once. Trimming cost V 0 bases and J 5 bases; bases outside gene matches: 5. In germline, CDR1 is SGHRS, CDR2 YFSETQ. The CDR3 runs 15 residues. The sequencing here drew on whole blood, taken in connection with sensitization to the hapten diphenylcyclopropenone (DPC). The rearrangement uses TRBV5-1 and TRBJ2-5, with TRBD1 matching 9 bases. The TCR was taken from a woman younger than 30 with alopecia areata. Some clones in this sample may be carry-over from other donors' samples. CDR3 DNA: TGCGCCAGCAGCTTGGGGGACAGGGCTATGGAGACCCAGTACTTC. Translation gives CASSLGDRAMETQYF.